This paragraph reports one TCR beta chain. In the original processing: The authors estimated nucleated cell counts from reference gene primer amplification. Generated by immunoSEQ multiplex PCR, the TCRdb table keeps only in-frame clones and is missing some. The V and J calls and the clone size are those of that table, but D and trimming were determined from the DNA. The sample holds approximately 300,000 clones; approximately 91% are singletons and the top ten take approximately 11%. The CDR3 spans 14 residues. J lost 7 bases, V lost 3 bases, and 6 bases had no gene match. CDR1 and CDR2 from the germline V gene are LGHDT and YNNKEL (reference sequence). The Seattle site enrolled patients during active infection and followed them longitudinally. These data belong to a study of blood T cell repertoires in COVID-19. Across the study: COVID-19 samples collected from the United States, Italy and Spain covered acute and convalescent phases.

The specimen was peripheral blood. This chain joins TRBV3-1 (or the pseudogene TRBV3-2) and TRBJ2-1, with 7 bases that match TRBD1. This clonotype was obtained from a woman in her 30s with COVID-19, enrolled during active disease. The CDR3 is CASSQRGGMNEQFF. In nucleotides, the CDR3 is TGTGCCAGCAGCCAGAGAGGGGGCATGAATGAGCAGTTCTTC.